The 3 T cell receptor beta chains listed next were all sequenced from one sample in a study of PD-1 blockade in classical Hodgkin lymphoma. Regarding time point: newly diagnosed, previously untreated cHL patient sample. Profiled with immunoSEQ multiplex PCR; TCRdb holds only in-frame clones, not every one. The sample records approximately 70,000 clones, approximately 93% being singletons. The sequenced sample consisted of peripheral blood mononuclear cells (PBMCs). These receptor sequences come from a human donor with classical Hodgkin lymphoma.

The chain is built from TRBV11-2 and TRBJ1-2, with D possibly being TRBD1 (6 bases). In germline, CDR1 is SGHAT, CDR2 FQNNGV. The CDR3 has 15 amino acids. Trimming stripped 7 bases from V and 3 bases from J, with 18 bases between. CDR3 loop: CASTPDYTGHYGYTF. CDR3 nucleotide sequence: TGTGCCAGCACCCCCGATTACACAGGGCACTATGGCTACACCTTC.

This chain links TRBV19 with TRBJ2-1; no definite D call. The CDR3 has 14 residues. V was pared by 4 bases and J by 8 bases, with 15 bases between. Germline V gene lookup returns CDR1 LNHDA and CDR2 SQIVND (reference sequence). CDR3: CASSNSQLRHEQFF. CDR3 nucleotides: TGTGCCAGTAGTAATTCCCAGCTTCGGCATGAGCAGTTCTTC.

J is TRBJ1-4 and V is TRBV19, with 9 bases that match TRBD1. CDR1 LNHDA and CDR2 SQIVND come from the germline V gene (reference sequence). The CDR3 length is 16 residues. With V trimmed by 5 bases and J by 5 bases, 9 bases remained unmatched. The CDR3 DNA is TGTGCCAGTAGTCTGCCGGGACAGGGACCGAATGAAAAACTGTTTTTT. Its protein is CASSLPGQGPNEKLFF. The complete variable domain, with remaining parts taken from reference TRBV19 and TRBJ1-4, reads DGGITQSPKYLFRKEGQNVTLSCEQNLNHDAMYWYRQDPGQGLRLIYYSQIVNDFQKGDIAEGYSVSREKKESFPLTVTSAQKNPTAFYLCASSLPGQGPNEKLFFGSGTQLSVL.